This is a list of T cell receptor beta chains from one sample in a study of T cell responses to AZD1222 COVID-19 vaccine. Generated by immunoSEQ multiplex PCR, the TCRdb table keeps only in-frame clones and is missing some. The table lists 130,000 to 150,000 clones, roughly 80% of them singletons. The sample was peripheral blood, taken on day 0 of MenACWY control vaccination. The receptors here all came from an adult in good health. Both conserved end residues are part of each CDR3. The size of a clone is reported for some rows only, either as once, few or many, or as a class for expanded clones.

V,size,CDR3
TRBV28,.,CASSIRTANYGYTF
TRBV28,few,CATRTDPRTDTQYF
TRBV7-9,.,CASSLGQDAYGYTF
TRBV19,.,CASSIGQGVRKPQHF
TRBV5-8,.,CASSLAGRGLETQYF
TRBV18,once,CASSPGGRVGTEAFF
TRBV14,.,CASSWGGVNTEAFF
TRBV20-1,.,CSASVRDDGYTF
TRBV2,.,CATGELAGAPFYNEQFF
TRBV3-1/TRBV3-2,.,CASSQETLAGGLNEQFF
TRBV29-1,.,CSAQGPLGGHTF
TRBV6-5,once,CASSYSGPGYEQYF
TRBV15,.,CATSRGTGRSYGYTF
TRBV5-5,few,CASSLVEDTGELFF
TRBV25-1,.,CASSAGTKNEQFF
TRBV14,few,CASSQTGGMNTEAFF
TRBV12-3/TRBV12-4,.,CASGTTGGAEAFF
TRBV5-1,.,CASSFLPGQDNSPLHF
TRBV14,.,CASSPGGTQYF
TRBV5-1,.,CASSLVKNEQFF
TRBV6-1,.,CASSDLGSGGDGYTF
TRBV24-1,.,CATEGWNTGELFF
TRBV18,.,CASSLGDRLGTEAFF
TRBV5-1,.,CASSLALQGRNTEAFF
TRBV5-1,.,CASSLARAPQETQYF
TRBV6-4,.,CASSDGRGDYGYTF
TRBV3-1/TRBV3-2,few,CASSPSGQWVSSSPLHF
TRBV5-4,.,CASSLAGAPGNTIYF
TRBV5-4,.,CASSLITGWGNEQFF
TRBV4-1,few,CASSQQATRTNQPQHF
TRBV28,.,CASSPGQSNQPQHF
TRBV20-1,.,CSASRNIGTYGYTF
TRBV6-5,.,CASRAGQGMNTEAFF
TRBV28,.,CASSLSGVAGKKETQYF
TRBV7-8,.,CASSRGGGGMSYGYTF
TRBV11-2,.,CASSLRGNPSTDTQYF
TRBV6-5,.,CASRESGGAAETQYF
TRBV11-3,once,CASTLRGAEDEQFF
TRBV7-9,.,CASAFSGNGELFF
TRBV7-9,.,CASSSPGVNTEAFF
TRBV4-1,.,CASSQAGRPGFYNEQFF
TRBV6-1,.,CASSESLDRDYGYTF
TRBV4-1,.,CASSPPDGGTDTGELFF
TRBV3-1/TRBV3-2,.,CASSNGQEAFF
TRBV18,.,CASSPVDRTTQHF
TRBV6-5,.,CASTHLPGTDTQYF